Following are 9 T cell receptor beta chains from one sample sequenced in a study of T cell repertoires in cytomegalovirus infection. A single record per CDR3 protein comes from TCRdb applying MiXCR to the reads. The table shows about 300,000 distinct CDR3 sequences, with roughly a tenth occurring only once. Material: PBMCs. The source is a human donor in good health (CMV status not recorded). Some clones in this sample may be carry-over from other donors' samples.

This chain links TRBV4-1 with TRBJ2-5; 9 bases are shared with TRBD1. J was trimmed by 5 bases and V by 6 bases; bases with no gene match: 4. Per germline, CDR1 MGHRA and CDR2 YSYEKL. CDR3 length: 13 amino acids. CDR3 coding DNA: TGCGCCAGCAGGGACAGGGGTGGGGAGACCCAGTACTTC. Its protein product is CASRDRGGETQYF.

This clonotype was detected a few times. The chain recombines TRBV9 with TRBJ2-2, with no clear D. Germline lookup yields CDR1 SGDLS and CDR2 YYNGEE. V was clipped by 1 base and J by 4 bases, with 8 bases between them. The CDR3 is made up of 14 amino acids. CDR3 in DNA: TGTGCCAGCAGCGTACAGGAAGGCACCGGGGAGCTGTTTTTT. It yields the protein CASSVQEGTGELFF.

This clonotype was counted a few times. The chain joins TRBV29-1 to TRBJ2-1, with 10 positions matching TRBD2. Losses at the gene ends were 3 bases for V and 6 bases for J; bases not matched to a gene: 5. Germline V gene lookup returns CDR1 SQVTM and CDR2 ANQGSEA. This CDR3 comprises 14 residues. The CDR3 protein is CSVDFSGGSNEQFF. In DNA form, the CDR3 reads TGCAGCGTTGATTTTAGCGGGGGGTCCAATGAGCAGTTCTTC.

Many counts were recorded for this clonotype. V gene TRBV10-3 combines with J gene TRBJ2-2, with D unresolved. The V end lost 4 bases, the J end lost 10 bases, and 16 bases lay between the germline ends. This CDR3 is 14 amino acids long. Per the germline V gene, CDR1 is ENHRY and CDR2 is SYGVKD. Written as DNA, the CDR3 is TGTGCCATCAGTGGGGCGGTTCGTGCCGCGGAGCTGTTTTTT. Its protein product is CAISGAVRAAELFF.

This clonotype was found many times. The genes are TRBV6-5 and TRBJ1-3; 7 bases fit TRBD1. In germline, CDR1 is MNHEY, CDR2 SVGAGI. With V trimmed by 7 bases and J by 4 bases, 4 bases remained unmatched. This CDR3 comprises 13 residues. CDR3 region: CASIRQGGNTIYF. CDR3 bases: TGTGCCAGCATTCGACAGGGAGGAAACACCATATATTTT.

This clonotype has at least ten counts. The CDR3 region has the DNA TGTGCCAGCAAGGACGGGGCCTCGACTGGGGAGCTGTTTTTT. This sequence encodes CASKDGASTGELFF. The chain couples TRBV9 to TRBJ2-2; possibly TRBD1 or TRBD2 for D (5 bases each). Germline CDR1 is SGDLS and CDR2 is YYNGEE. Trimming removed 6 bases from V and 8 bases from J, with 17 bases in between. The CDR3 totals 14 residues.

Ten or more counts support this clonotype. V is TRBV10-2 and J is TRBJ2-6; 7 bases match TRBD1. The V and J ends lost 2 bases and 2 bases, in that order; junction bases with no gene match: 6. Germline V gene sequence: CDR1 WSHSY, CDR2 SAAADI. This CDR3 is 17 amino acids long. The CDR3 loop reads CASSETVTGAGANVLTF. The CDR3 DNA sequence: TGCGCCAGCAGTGAGACCGTAACAGGGGCTGGGGCCAACGTCCTGACTTTC.

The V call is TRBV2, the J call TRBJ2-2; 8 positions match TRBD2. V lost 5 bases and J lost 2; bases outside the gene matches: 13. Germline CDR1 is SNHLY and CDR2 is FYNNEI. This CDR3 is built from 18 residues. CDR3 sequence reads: CASSYFGTSGGNTGELFF. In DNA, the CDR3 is TGTGCCAGCAGTTACTTTGGAACTAGCGGAGGTAACACCGGGGAGCTGTTTTTT.

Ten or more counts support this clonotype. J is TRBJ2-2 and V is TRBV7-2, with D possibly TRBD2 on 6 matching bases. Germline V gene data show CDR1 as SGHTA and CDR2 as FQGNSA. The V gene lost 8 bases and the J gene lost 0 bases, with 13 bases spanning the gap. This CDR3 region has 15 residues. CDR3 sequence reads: CASGRDRTNTGELFF. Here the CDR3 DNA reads TGTGCCAGCGGGCGGGACCGAACGAACACCGGGGAGCTGTTTTTT.